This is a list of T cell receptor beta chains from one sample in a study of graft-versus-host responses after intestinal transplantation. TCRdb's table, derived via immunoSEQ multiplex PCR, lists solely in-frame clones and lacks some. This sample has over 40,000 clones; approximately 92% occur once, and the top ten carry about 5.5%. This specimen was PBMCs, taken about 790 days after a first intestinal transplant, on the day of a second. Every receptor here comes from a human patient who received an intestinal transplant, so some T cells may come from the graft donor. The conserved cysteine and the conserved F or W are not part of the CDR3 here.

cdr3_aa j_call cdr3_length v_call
ASRLQGSNQPQH TRBJ1-5 12 TRBV19
ASSQPVSQETQY TRBJ2-5 12 TRBV4-1
ASSLGTSGPVEQY TRBJ2-7 13 TRBV11-2
ASSDGRATDTQY TRBJ2-3 12 TRBV6-4
SVPGIPQY TRBJ2-3 8 TRBV29-1
ASSLEAATSYGYT TRBJ1-2 13 TRBV7-9
ASSLLAGVDNEQF TRBJ2-1 13 TRBV7-6
ASSLSGFHRMNTEAF TRBJ1-1 15 TRBV4-1
ASSLDPSGNTIY TRBJ1-3 12 TRBV5-1
SGGLAGSYNEQF TRBJ2-1 12 TRBV29-1
ASSLDRLYLTSTDTQY TRBJ2-3 16 TRBV5-1
ASSLASGGDRGYT TRBJ1-2 13 TRBV7-6
SGLGGTKSAEAF TRBJ1-1 12 TRBV29-1
ASSLVYLGGGRVYEQY TRBJ2-7 16 TRBV7-7
ASSLPWGGTSGSYEQY TRBJ2-7 16 TRBV7-8
ASTWTGTAEAF TRBJ1-1 11 TRBV25-1
AWSSLSKEQY TRBJ2-7 10 TRBV30
ASSYDGSYGYT TRBJ1-2 11 TRBV6-6
ASSFLVGWGANSPLH TRBJ1-6 15 TRBV5-8
ASSLLPGSGNTIY TRBJ1-3 13 TRBV7-8
ASSFRASGEQY TRBJ2-7 11 TRBV5-1
SVVGLAKNIQY TRBJ2-4 11 TRBV29-1
ASSISGTGPLEQY TRBJ2-7 13 TRBV19
ASSYGQGWRDEQF TRBJ2-1 13 TRBV6-6
ASSFVQAGEQY TRBJ2-7 11 TRBV5-8
ASSTQTAPRTGELF TRBJ2-2 14 TRBV9
ASSSLTSGDTDTQY TRBJ2-3 14 TRBV7-3
ASSPGTNEKLF TRBJ1-4 11 TRBV18
AWRASSRTGSYEQY TRBJ2-7 14 TRBV30
AWGHPHQPQH TRBJ1-5 10 TRBV30
ASSHYGTPSYEQY TRBJ2-7 13 TRBV5-4
ASAGGGPRNIQY TRBJ2-4 12 TRBV5-1
ASSSGRSAGELF TRBJ2-2 12 TRBV7-7
AWRSYSNQPQH TRBJ1-5 11 TRBV30
ASSSSGGSGSGQY TRBJ2-7 13 TRBV7-9
ASRPATGLTEAF TRBJ1-1 12 TRBV6-6
ASSLDHSAPDMNEQY TRBJ2-7 15 TRBV7-7
ASSQSAGSTDTQY TRBJ2-3 13 TRBV23-1
ASSLEGGIYNEQF TRBJ2-1 13 TRBV7-3
ARIDLRGTDTQY TRBJ2-3 12 TRBV12-2
ASSQSYNLTLGNTIY TRBJ1-3 15 TRBV10-2
ASSSHKTGTYYNEQF TRBJ2-1 15 TRBV7-9
ASSTTGGGGETQY TRBJ2-5 13 TRBV19
ASSQVTSSNTGELF TRBJ2-2 14 TRBV4-1
ASSLRPANTGELF TRBJ2-2 13 TRBV7-3
ASSLSDRENSPLH TRBJ1-6 13 TRBV28
ASSPAGGAYEQY TRBJ2-7 12 TRBV18
ASSSGLLGDTQY TRBJ2-3 12 TRBV19
ASSSPGTGQETQY TRBJ2-5 13 TRBV28
ASSVRQPQH TRBJ1-5 9 TRBV11-3
ASSPKGGHEQY TRBJ2-7 11 TRBV6-5
ASSDSGANVLT TRBJ2-6 11 TRBV9
ASSPVGSSYEQY TRBJ2-7 12 TRBV18